This T cell receptor (beta chain) was retrieved from a study of neurological immune-mediated disorders. Findings of the study overall: Expanded clones shared no identical CDR3 amino acid sequences across subjects, which suggested private TCR-beta repertoires in all groups.

TCRdb reprocessed the 5' RACE reads with MiXCR, giving one entry per CDR3 protein. Of around 30,000 distinct CDR3 sequences detected, over 2% appear once; the ten largest clones hold over 2%. This clonotype is termed medium-sized. Its antigen remains unidentified. Trimming cost V 6 bases and J 10 bases, with 18 bases left between them. The CDR3 is 13 residues long. Germline V gives CDR1 MNHEY, CDR2 SVGAGI. Sequenced material: PBMCs. This chain connects TRBV6-5 to TRBJ1-1; no definite D call. This clonotype originated in a woman aged 50 to 60 with multiple sclerosis. For the CDR3, the DNA is TGTGCCAGCAGATCCTTTGGGTCTGGGCGAGCTTTCTTT. Protein sequence: CASRSFGSGRAFF.